What follows are 22 T cell receptor beta chains derived from one specimen sequenced in a study of blood T cells in healthy people across ages. A second roughly 6 to 12 cycle PCR used barcoded and J-beta primers. Via MiXCR, TCRdb re-called the 5' RACE reads, giving one row per CDR3 protein. The top ten clones hold 3% of a sample with some 850,000 distinct CDR3 sequences, roughly 25% of them seen once. This same sample was also taken into another study, of T cells of mothers and their children.

Sequencing used blood. These receptors all come from a boy between 10 and 17 years old in good health.

The sample holds a few counts of this clonotype. The chain combines TRBV15 with TRBJ1-2; D not resolved. The CDR3 is 14 residues long. CDR1 is LNHNV and CDR2 is YYDKDF in the germline V gene (reference sequence). With 1 base removed from V and 7 bases from J, the gap between germline ends came to 13 bases. CDR3 in DNA: TGTGCCACCAGCAGAGGCCAGGACGACCGTGGCTACACCTTC. As protein: CATSRGQDDRGYTF. Together with reference TRBV15 and TRBJ1-2, the CDR3 gives the full variable domain: DAMVIQNPRYQVTQFGKPVTLSCSQTLNHNVMYWYQQKSSQAPKLLFHYYDKDFNNEADTPDNFQSRRPNTSFCFLDIRSPGLGDTAMYLCATSRGQDDRGYTFGSGTRLTVV.

The V and J genes are TRBV7-2 and TRBJ1-4; D perhaps matches TRBD1 (6 bases). This CDR3 is 14 amino acids long. V was clipped by 7 bases and J by 5 bases, with 14 bases between them. CDR1 and CDR2 from the germline V gene are SGHTA and FQGNSA. The CDR3 DNA reads as TGTGCCAGCACCCCGGGACACCCCAATGAAAAACTGTTTTTT. The encoded protein is CASTPGHPNEKLFF.

The V call is TRBV20-1, the J call TRBJ2-1, with a tentative D call TRBD2 (6 bases). V was clipped by 6 bases and J by 0 bases, with 21 bases between them. This CDR3 region has 17 residues. Germline values: CDR1 DFQATT, CDR2 SNEGSKA (reference sequence). CDR3 in DNA: TGCAGTGCCCATGGCCGGGAGTGGGGCCACTCCTACAATGAGCAGTTCTTC. Its protein is CSAHGREWGHSYNEQFF.

This clonotype was detected a few times. V is TRBV15 and J is TRBJ2-5; D is possibly TRBD1 (6 bases). The V end lost 5 bases, the J end lost 7 bases, and 17 bases lay between the germline ends. This CDR3 comprises 14 residues. Germline V CDR1 and CDR2: LNHNV, YYDKDF (reference sequence). The CDR3: CATSGTGKVGTQYF. In nucleotides, the CDR3 is TGTGCCACCAGCGGCACAGGGAAGGTGGGGACCCAGTACTTC.

This clonotype has a handful of counts. The V and J genes are TRBV27 and TRBJ2-6, with a tentative D call TRBD1 (6 bases). The V gene lost 5 bases and the J gene lost 2 bases, with 16 bases spanning the gap. The CDR3 is 17 residues long. In germline, CDR1 is MNHEY, CDR2 SMNVEV (reference sequence). The CDR3 nucleotides read TGTGCCAGCAGTCCATCCGGGACAACCCCTGGGGCCAACGTCCTGACTTTC. Translation gives CASSPSGTTPGANVLTF.

This clonotype occurred many times. The chain links TRBV6-1 to TRBJ1-4; D perhaps matches TRBD1 (6 bases). The CDR3 is 19 amino acids. V gave up 6 bases and J gave up 8 bases, with 31 bases separating them. CDR1 and CDR2 (germline): MNHNS, SASEGT. DNA for the CDR3: TGTGCCAGCAGCGCTACACAGGGTGTGTTTACCGCTCATTGGGAAAAACTGTTTTTT. It is translated as CASSATQGVFTAHWEKLFF.

This rearrangement joins TRBV28 to TRBJ2-7; D not resolved. Germline assignment: CDR1 MDHEN and CDR2 SYDVKM. V lost 7 bases and J 3 bases, leaving 13 bases between the germline ends. The CDR3 spans 13 residues. The CDR3 sequence is CASTPRAFYEQYF. DNA of the CDR3: TGTGCCAGCACCCCTCGTGCTTTCTACGAGCAGTACTTC.

This clonotype was counted between two and nine times. The J gene is TRBJ2-7, the V gene TRBV29-1; D call uncertain. Looked up from germline, CDR1 is SQVTM and CDR2 is ANQGSEA. This CDR3 is built from 11 residues. V was clipped by 4 bases and J by 2 bases, with 6 bases between them. CDR3 sequence: CSVVATYEQYF. CDR3 sequence (DNA): TGCAGCGTTGTTGCGACCTACGAGCAGTACTTC.

This clonotype appeared a few times. The rearrangement joins TRBV25-1 to TRBJ1-2; no reliable D call. Germline V gene data show CDR1 as MGHDK and CDR2 as SYGVNS. Between the trimmed V and J ends, which lost 4 bases and 2 bases, there was a span of 8 bases. The CDR3 consists of 13 residues. This chain's CDR3 is CASSGAFNYGYTF. The CDR3 DNA is TGTGCCAGCAGTGGGGCGTTCAACTATGGCTACACCTTC.

The CDR3 is CASSQSARGETQYF. The CDR3 DNA reads as TGTGCCAGCAGCCAATCGGCCCGGGGGGAGACCCAGTACTTC. The rearrangement links TRBV3-1 to TRBJ2-5, with D perhaps TRBD2 (6 bases). CDR1 and CDR2 from the germline V gene are LGHDT and YNNKEL (reference sequence). The CDR3 contains 14 residues. The V end was cut by 2 bases, the J end by 5 bases, with 12 bases between.

This clonotype was detected only a few times. The chain combines TRBV2 with TRBJ1-4; the D gene is possibly TRBD1 (6 bases). Germline V CDR1 and CDR2: SNHLY, FYNNEI. V lost 7 bases, J lost 5 bases, and 17 bases lay in between. There are 15 residues in the CDR3. The DNA of the CDR3 is TGTGCCAGCATCATAGGAGGGGGGCCAAATGAAAAACTGTTTTTT. It specifies CASIIGGGPNEKLFF.

The V gene is TRBV20-1, the J gene TRBJ2-7; maybe TRBD1 (5 bases). There are 12 residues in the CDR3. Germline CDR1 DFQATT, CDR2 SNEGSKA (reference sequence). The V end was cut by 6 bases, the J end by 3 bases, with 12 bases between. CDR3 bases: TGCAGTGCCTCACAGGCAATCTACGAGCAGTACTTC. Its protein product is CSASQAIYEQYF.

This clonotype was observed a few times. The chain is built from TRBV28 and TRBJ1-4, with TRBD1 identical over 8 bases. The V and J ends lost 5 bases and 7 bases, in that order; junction bases with no gene match: 6. CDR1 is MDHEN, CDR2 SYDVKM, per germline. The CDR3 is made up of 14 amino acids. The CDR3 DNA sequence: TGTGCCAGCAGTCCTCCAGGGGGCTCTGAAAAACTGTTTTTT. This encodes CASSPPGGSEKLFF. Using reference TRBV28 and TRBJ1-4 for the parts outside the CDR3, the full variable domain is DVKVTQSSRYLVKRTGEKVFLECVQDMDHENMFWYRQDPGLGLRLIYFSYDVKMKEKGDIPEGYSVSREKKERFSLILESASTNQTSMYLCASSPPGGSEKLFFGSGTQLSVL.

The chain has TRBV29-1 and TRBJ2-2; D may be TRBD1 or TRBD2 (5 bases each). Between the trimmed V and J ends, which lost 4 bases and 4 bases, there was a span of 16 bases. Germline CDR1 is SQVTM and CDR2 is ANQGSEA. This CDR3 comprises 15 residues. The CDR3 DNA follows: TGCAGCGTTGTGAGGGGCAGGGCGGGCACCGGGGAGCTGTTTTTT. Amino acids: CSVVRGRAGTGELFF.

This clonotype was seen more than once but under ten times. The J gene is TRBJ1-1, the V gene TRBV19, with D perhaps TRBD1 (6 bases). This CDR3 is 13 amino acids long. The germline V gene has CDR1 LNHDA and CDR2 SQIVND (reference sequence). The V end lost 6 bases, the J end lost 4 bases, and 12 bases lay between the germline ends. CDR3 in amino acids: CASSPQGLTEAFF. Written as DNA, the CDR3 is TGTGCCAGTAGCCCACAGGGTCTCACTGAAGCTTTCTTT.

The rearrangement joins TRBV29-1 to TRBJ1-1, with D perhaps matching TRBD1 (6 bases). Trimming stripped 4 bases from V and 6 bases from J, with 21 bases between. Germline V gene sequence: CDR1 SQVTM, CDR2 ANQGSEA. This CDR3 has 15 amino acids. The CDR3, as DNA: TGCAGCGTTGTCGGAATTGGCAGGGGCATTCCTGAAGCTTTCTTT. Protein product: CSVVGIGRGIPEAFF.

This clonotype turned up a few times. This chain joins TRBV6-5 and TRBJ2-2, with D uncertain. The germline CDR1 and CDR2 sequences are MNHEY and SVGAGI. Trimming cost V 0 bases and J 1 base, with 12 bases left between them. This CDR3 contains 17 residues. CDR3 bases: TGTGCCAGCAGTTACTCGGCCGTGCTGGGGAACACCGGGGAGCTGTTTTTT. It is translated as CASSYSAVLGNTGELFF.

This clonotype has only a few counts. The CDR3 carries no conserved terminal phenylalanine or tryptophan, so it likely arises from a read error. CDR3 nucleotides: TGTGCCAGCAGACCTACTAGCGCTAGCTCCTACAATGAGCAGTTCCTC. Translating it yields CASRPTSASSYNEQFL. J is TRBJ2-1 and V is TRBV6-1, with 7 bases matching TRBD2. CDR1 is MNHNS and CDR2 is SASEGT in the germline V gene. J lost 0 bases, V lost 6 bases, and 8 bases had no gene match. CDR3 length: 16 residues.

J is TRBJ2-2 and V is TRBV7-8; TRBD1 aligns across 9 bases. Germline V gene lookup returns CDR1 SGHVS and CDR2 FQNEAQ. V was clipped by 5 bases and J by 7 bases; unmatched bases: 8. The CDR3 covers 15 residues. CDR3 sequence: CASSPRGQGSGELFF. DNA of the CDR3: TGTGCCAGCAGCCCGAGAGGACAGGGGAGCGGGGAGCTGTTTTTT.

This clonotype was seen only a few times. This chain's CDR3 is CASSYYPVRPGGYYGYTF. The CDR3, as DNA: TGTGCCAGCAGTTATTACCCCGTGAGGCCAGGGGGATACTATGGCTACACCTTC. The chain recombines TRBV6-5 with TRBJ1-2; 7 positions agree with TRBD1. The CDR3 contains 18 residues. J was trimmed by 3 bases and V by 3 bases; bases with no gene match: 16. Looked up from germline, CDR1 is MNHEY and CDR2 is SVGAGI.

The chain links TRBV5-1 to TRBJ2-5; D perhaps matches TRBD2 (6 bases). The J call may be incorrect, as the DNA end agrees better with TRBJ2-1. The CDR3 loop spans 15 amino acids. Germline assignment: CDR1 SGHRS and CDR2 YFSETQ. CDR3 in amino acids: CASSVSGPRENEQFF. For the CDR3, the DNA is TGCGCCAGCAGCGTTAGCGGTCCCCGCGAGAATGAGCAGTTCTTC.

This clonotype was recorded a few times. This rearrangement joins TRBV2 to TRBJ2-4; weak D call: TRBD1 (6 bases). The CDR3 spans 12 residues. Germline lookup yields CDR1 SNHLY and CDR2 FYNNEI. Trimming left V 5 bases short and J 4 bases short, with 6 bases between. The CDR3 reads CASSQGKNIQYF. The CDR3 DNA follows: TGTGCCAGCAGTCAGGGGAAAAACATTCAGTACTTC. Variable domain in full (rest from reference TRBV2 and TRBJ2-4): EPEVTQTPSHQVTQMGQEVILRCVPISNHLYFYWYRQILGQKVEFLVSFYNNEISEKSEIFDDQFSVERPDGSNFTLKIRSTKLEDSAMYFCASSQGKNIQYFGAGTRLSVL.